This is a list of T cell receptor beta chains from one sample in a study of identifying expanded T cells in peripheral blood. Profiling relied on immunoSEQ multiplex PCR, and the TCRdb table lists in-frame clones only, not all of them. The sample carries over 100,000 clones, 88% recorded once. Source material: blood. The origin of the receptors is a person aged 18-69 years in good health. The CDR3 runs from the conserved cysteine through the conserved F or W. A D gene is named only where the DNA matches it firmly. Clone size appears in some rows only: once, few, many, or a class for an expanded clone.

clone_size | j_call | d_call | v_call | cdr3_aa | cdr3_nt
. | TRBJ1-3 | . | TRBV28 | CASSFFSDSGNTIYF | TGTGCCAGCAGTTTCTTTTCCGACTCTGGAAACACCATATATTTT
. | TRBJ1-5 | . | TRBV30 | CAWSVQGPREPQHF | TGTGCCTGGAGTGTACAAGGACCCCGGGAGCCCCAGCATTTT
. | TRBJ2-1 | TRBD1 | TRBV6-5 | CASSYKGAGINEQFF | TGTGCCAGCAGTTACAAGGGGGCGGGTATCAATGAGCAGTTCTTC
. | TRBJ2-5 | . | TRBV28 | CASSFAVYQETQYF | TGTGCCAGCAGTTTCGCAGTGTACCAAGAGACCCAGTACTTC
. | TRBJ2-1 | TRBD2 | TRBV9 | CASSVRASGYNEQFF | TGTGCCAGCAGCGTTCGGGCTAGCGGCTACAATGAGCAGTTCTTC
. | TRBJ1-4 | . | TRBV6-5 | CASSYSGGRREKLFF | TGTGCCAGCAGTTACTCCGGGGGGCGTCGTGAAAAACTGTTTTTT
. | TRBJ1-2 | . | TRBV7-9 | CASSSETGGYTF | TGTGCCAGCAGCTCCGAGACCGGCGGCTACACCTTC
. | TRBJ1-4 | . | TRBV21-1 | CASSKEDQERSSEKLFF | TGTGCCAGCAGCAAAGAGGATCAGGAACGATCCTCTGAAAAACTGTTTTTT
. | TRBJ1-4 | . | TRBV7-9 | CASSFITGEKLFF | TGTGCCAGCAGCTTCATAACGGGGGAAAAACTGTTTTTT
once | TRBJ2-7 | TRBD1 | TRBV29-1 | CSVDGTGSEQYF | TGCAGCGTTGACGGGACAGGTAGCGAGCAGTACTTC
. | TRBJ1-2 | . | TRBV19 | CASSMGQSYTF | TGTGCCAGTAGTATGGGGCAGAGCTACACCTTC
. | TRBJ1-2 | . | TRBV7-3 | CASSFTRADGYTF | TGTGCCAGCAGCTTCACCCGGGCTGATGGCTACACCTTC
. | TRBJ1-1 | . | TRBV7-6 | CASSLVLEGVFMNTEAFF | TGTGCCAGCAGCTTAGTTCTCGAGGGGGTATTCATGAACACTGAAGCTTTCTTT
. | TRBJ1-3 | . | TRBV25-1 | CASSDADGVLSGNTIYF | TGTGCCAGCAGTGATGCCGACGGAGTTCTCTCTGGAAACACCATATATTTT
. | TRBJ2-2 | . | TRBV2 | CASCEGVRTGELFF | TGTGCCAGCTGTGAGGGCGTGAGAACCGGGGAGCTGTTTTTT
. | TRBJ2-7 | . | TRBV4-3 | CASSQQDRQSF | TGCGCCAGCAGCCAACAGGACCGACAGTCCTTC
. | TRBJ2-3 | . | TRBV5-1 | CASSPGTSTDTQYF | TGCGCCAGCAGCCCCGGGACTAGCACAGATACGCAGTATTTT
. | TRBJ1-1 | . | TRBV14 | CASSLKRTTEAFF | TGTGCCAGCAGCCTAAAGAGGACCACTGAAGCTTTCTTT
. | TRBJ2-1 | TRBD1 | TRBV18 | CASSPLDPGQSSYNEQFF | TGTGCCAGCTCACCACTCGACCCGGGACAGAGCTCCTACAATGAGCAGTTCTTC
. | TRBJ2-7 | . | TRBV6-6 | CASSYRGEQYF | TGTGCCAGCAGTTATCGGGGCGAGCAGTACTTC
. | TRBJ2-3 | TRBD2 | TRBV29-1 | CSVAGTSGKKGNTDTQYF | TGCAGCGTCGCCGGGACTAGCGGGAAAAAGGGAAACACAGATACGCAGTATTTT
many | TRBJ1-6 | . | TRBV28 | CASRGRGVNSPLHF | TGTGCCAGCAGGGGGCGTGGGGTTAATTCACCCCTCCACTTT
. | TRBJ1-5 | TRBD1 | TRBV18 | CASSPEQGAQGNQPQHF | TGTGCCAGCTCACCGGAACAGGGGGCGCAAGGCAATCAGCCCCAGCATTTT
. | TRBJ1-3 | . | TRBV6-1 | CASSEALGTAGNTIYF | TGTGCCAGCAGTGAAGCGCTGGGGACGGCGGGAAACACCATATATTTT
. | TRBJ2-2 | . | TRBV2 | CASRDTWPGELFF | TGTGCCAGTCGTGACACTTGGCCCGGGGAGCTGTTTTTT
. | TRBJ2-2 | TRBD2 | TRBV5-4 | CASSKGLAGELGELFF | TGTGCCAGCAGCAAAGGACTAGCGGGAGAACTCGGGGAGCTGTTTTTT
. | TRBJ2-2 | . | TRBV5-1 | CASSNGGNTGELFF | TGCGCCAGCAGCAACGGAGGGAACACCGGGGAGCTGTTTTTT
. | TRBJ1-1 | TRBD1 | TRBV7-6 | CASSRQGARTEAFF | TGTGCCAGCAGCCGACAGGGGGCGAGAACTGAAGCTTTCTTT
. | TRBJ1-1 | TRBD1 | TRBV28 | CASYLGQGWTEAFF | TGTGCCAGCTACCTGGGACAGGGTTGGACTGAAGCTTTCTTT
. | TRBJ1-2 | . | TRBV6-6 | CASSYGAGGGYTF | TGTGCCAGCAGTTACGGGGCCGGTGGCGGCTACACCTTC
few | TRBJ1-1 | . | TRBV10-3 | CAISDRSESGPEAFF | TGTGCCATCAGTGATCGGTCAGAATCGGGACCTGAAGCTTTCTTT
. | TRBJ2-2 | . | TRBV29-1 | CSVDRLEGELFF | TGCAGCGTTGACAGGCTGGAGGGGGAGCTGTTTTTT
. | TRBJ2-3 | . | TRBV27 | CASSSHLILTDTQYF | TGTGCCAGCAGTTCACATCTCATCCTCACAGATACGCAGTATTTT
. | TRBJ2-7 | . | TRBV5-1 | CASSPDGHITYEQYF | TGCGCCAGCAGCCCCGACGGGCATATAACCTACGAGCAGTACTTC
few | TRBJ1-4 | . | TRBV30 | CAWSKGIANEKLFF | TGTGCCTGGAGTAAGGGGATCGCTAATGAAAAACTGTTTTTT
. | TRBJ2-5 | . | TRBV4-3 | CASSQSFGGQETQYF | TGCGCCAGCAGCCAATCCTTCGGGGGTCAAGAGACCCAGTACTTC
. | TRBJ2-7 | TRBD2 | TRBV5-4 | CASTRDGRAFSEQYF | TGTGCCAGCACCCGGGACGGGAGGGCCTTTAGCGAGCAGTACTTC
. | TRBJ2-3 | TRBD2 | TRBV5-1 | CASSSASGRLDTQYF | TGCGCCAGCAGCTCCGCTAGCGGGAGGCTAGATACGCAGTATTTT
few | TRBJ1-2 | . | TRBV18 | CASSLIPQTSYGYTF | TGTGCCAGCTCACTTATCCCACAAACATCCTATGGCTACACCTTC
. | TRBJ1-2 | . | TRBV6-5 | CASSYAPDVGYGYTF | TGTGCCAGCAGTTACGCCCCCGATGTGGGCTATGGCTACACCTTC
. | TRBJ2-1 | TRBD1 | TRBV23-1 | CASSQSEGRGRPLGYIEQFF | TGCGCCAGCAGTCAATCGGAGGGCAGGGGGCGACCGCTTGGTTACATTGAGCAGTTCTTC
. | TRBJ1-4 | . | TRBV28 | CASSPGGEREKLFF | TGTGCCAGCAGTCCAGGCGGGGAGCGTGAAAAACTGTTTTTT
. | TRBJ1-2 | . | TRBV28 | CASSLVRQDYGYTF | TGTGCCAGCAGTTTGGTCAGGCAGGACTATGGCTACACCTTC